The clone carrying this T cell receptor (beta chain) was picked up one time. The antigen is unknown. This sample stems from a study of chemoradiotherapy in HPV16-positive cancers. In the study overall: Candidate HPV-specific clones and shared TCR motifs came from a couple of HPV16-positive patients.

Study results and limitations: Non-HPV-specific T cells did not expand in tumors during treatment, whereas candidate HPV-specific clones and E7-related motifs did. Only two HPV16-positive patients supplied the functional HPV-specificity definition.

Samples were taken several times over chemoradiotherapy. Per germline, CDR1 GTSNPN and CDR2 SVGIG (reference sequence). The CDR3 spans 12 residues. The V end was cut by 2 bases, the J end by 4 bases, with 9 bases between. Sequenced by immunoSEQ multiplex PCR; TCRdb stores in-frame clones only, minus some. This sample has about 9,000 clones, with around 83% found just once. The chain combines TRBV30 with TRBJ2-7; unclear D gene. The sequences come from tumor tissue, collected from a patient who underwent chemoradiotherapy. This clonotype was obtained from a human donor with HPV-associated anogenital cancer. The CDR3 loop reads CAWSQMGYEQYF. CDR3 sequence (DNA): TGTGCCTGGAGTCAAATGGGTTACGAGCAGTACTTC.